This T cell receptor beta chain was captured in a study of blood T cell repertoires in COVID-19. Study-level background: Whether acute or convalescent, the COVID-19 samples came from the United States, Italy and Spain. The cDNA or gDNA used as material had been derived from T cells, B-cell-depleted T cells, or PBMCs.

In the authors' workflow: Quantification of nucleated cells was approximated via reference gene primer amplification. The protocol was immunoSEQ multiplex PCR, while the TCRdb copy is restricted to in-frame clones and leaves out a portion. V, J and clone size are taken as reported in that table, and D and trimming were inferred from the DNA itself. Found here are roughly 53,000 clones, 65% to 85% of them singletons; the top ten hold around a sixth. The germline V gene encodes CDR1 SGHDN and CDR2 FVKESK. V was pared by 6 bases and J by 4 bases, with 19 bases between. The CDR3 is 16 residues long. This chain links TRBV14 with TRBJ2-1; D is perhaps TRBD2 (5 bases). Sequenced: peripheral blood. This clonotype was sampled from a man in his sixties or seventies with active COVID-19. The chain's CDR3 is CASSPGWRVSYNEQFF. The CDR3 region has the DNA TGTGCCAGCAGTCCCGGCTGGCGGGTGTCTTACAATGAGCAGTTCTTC. Supplemented by reference TRBV14 and TRBJ2-1, the full variable domain reads EAGVTQFPSHSVIEKGQTVTLRCDPISGHDNLYWYRRVMGKEIKFLLHFVKESKQDESGMPNNRFLAERTGGTYSTLKVQPAELEDSGVYFCASSPGWRVSYNEQFFGPGTRLTVL.